The 9 T cell receptor beta chains below were found in one sample sequenced in a study of blood T cell repertoires in COVID-19. Sequenced by immunoSEQ multiplex PCR; TCRdb stores in-frame clones only, minus some. The sample gives approximately 81,000 clones, around 91% of which show up once; 12% is in the top ten. Sequencing used peripheral blood. The source of these receptors is a man between 65 and 80 years old with active or convalescent COVID-19.

The V and J genes are TRBV19 and TRBJ1-1; 10 positions agree with TRBD1. V dropped 5 bases and J dropped 3; count of bases not matched to a gene: 9. This CDR3 is built from 16 residues. Germline V gives CDR1 LNHDA, CDR2 SQIVND (reference sequence). CDR3 sequence reads: CASSFLPGTGDTEAFF. CDR3 bases: TGTGCCAGTAGTTTCTTACCCGGGACAGGGGACACTGAAGCTTTCTTT.

The rearrangement uses TRBV5-1 and TRBJ2-5, with D uncertain. The CDR3 length is 11 residues. Between the trimmed V and J ends, which lost 4 bases and 7 bases, there was a span of 8 bases. Per germline, CDR1 SGHRS and CDR2 YFSETQ. Here the CDR3 reads CASSAELTQYF. The CDR3 nucleotides read TGCGCCAGCAGCGCTGAGTTGACCCAGTACTTC.

Only one count was recorded for this clone. The chain recombines TRBV15 with TRBJ2-1; TRBD2 might be the D (6 bases). CDR1 is LNHNV, CDR2 YYDKDF, per germline (reference sequence). Between the trimmed V and J ends, which lost 1 base and 1 base, there was a span of 8 bases. This CDR3 is 15 amino acids long. The CDR3 sequence is CATSRAGRSYNEQFF. The CDR3 DNA follows: TGTGCCACCAGCAGAGCGGGGAGGTCCTACAATGAGCAGTTCTTC.

The chain employs TRBV18 and TRBJ2-7; a weak D match, TRBD2 (6 bases). Germline V gene sequence: CDR1 KGHSH, CDR2 LQKENI. The germline V and J ends were trimmed by 1 base and 5 bases, with 12 bases remaining between them. This CDR3 has 14 amino acids. The CDR3 protein is CASSPRNPGDEQYF. The CDR3 DNA sequence: TGTGCCAGCTCACCACGGAACCCGGGGGACGAGCAGTACTTC.

The V call is TRBV30, the J call TRBJ2-3; 10 nucleotides agree with TRBD2. Germline V gives CDR1 GTSNPN, CDR2 SVGIG (reference sequence). With 4 bases clipped from V and 5 bases from J, the junction kept 6 bases outside the gene matches. There are 14 residues in the CDR3. Written as DNA, the CDR3 is TGTGCCTGGACCCGGACTAGCGGCGGAGATACGCAGTATTTT. Encoded protein: CAWTRTSGGDTQYF.

The genes are TRBV4-1 and TRBJ2-5, with 16 bases that match TRBD2. There are 21 residues in the CDR3. In germline, CDR1 is MGHRA, CDR2 YSYEKL. After removal of 0 bases from V and 0 bases from J, the junction contained 10 bases not matched to a gene. CDR3 nucleotides: TGCGCCAGCAGCCAAGATGACTTACCGGGACTAGCGGGGGGGCACCAAGAGACCCAGTACTTC. Protein product: CASSQDDLPGLAGGHQETQYF.

This clone was counted once. This chain joins TRBV30 and TRBJ1-2; 7 bases agree with TRBD1. The CDR3 consists of 13 residues. Germline lookup yields CDR1 GTSNPN and CDR2 SVGIG (reference sequence). The junction had 9 bases not matched to a gene; V was cut back by 3 bases and J by 8 bases. DNA for the CDR3: TGTGCCTGGAGGGAGGGGGCCCCAGGCGGCTACACCTTC. As protein: CAWREGAPGGYTF.

This clone was picked up one time. The J gene is TRBJ2-7, the V gene TRBV6-6, with D maybe TRBD1 (5 bases). The V end lost 6 bases, the J end lost 2 bases, and 14 bases lay between the germline ends. This CDR3 contains 14 residues. Germline CDR1 MNHNY, CDR2 SVGAGI (reference sequence). The CDR3 sequence is CASSPARVTYEQYF. The CDR3 DNA reads TGTGCCAGCAGCCCAGCCAGGGTCACCTACGAGCAGTACTTC.

V and J are TRBV15 and TRBJ1-6; TRBD1 aligns across 10 bases. The junction had 9 bases not matched to a gene; V was cut back by 3 bases and J by 10 bases. The CDR3 consists of 16 residues. Germline lookup yields CDR1 LNHNV and CDR2 YYDKDF (reference sequence). This CDR3 reads CATSRDRGSRESPLHF. The CDR3 region has the DNA TGTGCCACCAGCAGGGACAGGGGGTCTAGGGAATCACCCCTCCACTTT.